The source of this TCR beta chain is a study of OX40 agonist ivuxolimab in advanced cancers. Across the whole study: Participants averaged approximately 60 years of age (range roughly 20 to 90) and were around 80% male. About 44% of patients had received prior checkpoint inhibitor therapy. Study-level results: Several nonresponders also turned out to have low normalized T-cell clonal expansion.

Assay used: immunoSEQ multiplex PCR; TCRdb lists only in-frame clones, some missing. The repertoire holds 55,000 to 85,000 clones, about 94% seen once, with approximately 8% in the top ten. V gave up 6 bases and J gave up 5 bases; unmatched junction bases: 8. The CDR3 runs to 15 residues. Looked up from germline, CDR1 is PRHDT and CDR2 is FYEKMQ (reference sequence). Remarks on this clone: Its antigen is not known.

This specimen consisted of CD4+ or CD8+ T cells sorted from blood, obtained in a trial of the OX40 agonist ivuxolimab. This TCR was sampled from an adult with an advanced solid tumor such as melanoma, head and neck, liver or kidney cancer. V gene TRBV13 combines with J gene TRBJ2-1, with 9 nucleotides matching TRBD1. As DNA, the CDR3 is TGTGCCAGCAGGCCTTCAGGGACAGGGCACAATGAGCAGTTCTTC. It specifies CASRPSGTGHNEQFF.